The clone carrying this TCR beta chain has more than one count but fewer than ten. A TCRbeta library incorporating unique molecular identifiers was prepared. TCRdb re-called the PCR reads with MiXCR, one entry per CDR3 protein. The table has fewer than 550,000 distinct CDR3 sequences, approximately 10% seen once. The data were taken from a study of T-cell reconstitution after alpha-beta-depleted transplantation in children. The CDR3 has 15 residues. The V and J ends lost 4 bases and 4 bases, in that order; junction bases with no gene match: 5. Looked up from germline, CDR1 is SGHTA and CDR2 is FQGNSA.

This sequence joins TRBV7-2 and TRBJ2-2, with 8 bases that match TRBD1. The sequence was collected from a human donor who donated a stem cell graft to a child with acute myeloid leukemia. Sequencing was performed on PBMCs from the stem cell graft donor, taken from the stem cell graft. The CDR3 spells CASSSQQGGTGELFF. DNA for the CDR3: TGTGCCAGCAGCTCCCAACAGGGGGGCACCGGGGAGCTGTTTTTT.